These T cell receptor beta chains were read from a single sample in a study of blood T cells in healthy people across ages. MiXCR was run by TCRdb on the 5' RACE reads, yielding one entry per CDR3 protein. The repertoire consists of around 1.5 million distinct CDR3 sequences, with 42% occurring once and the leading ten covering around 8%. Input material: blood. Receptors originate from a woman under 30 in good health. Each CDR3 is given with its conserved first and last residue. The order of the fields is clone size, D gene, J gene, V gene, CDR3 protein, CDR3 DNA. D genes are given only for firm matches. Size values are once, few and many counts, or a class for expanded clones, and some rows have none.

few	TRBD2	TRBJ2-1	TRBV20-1	CSARGTSGSGSYNEQFF	TGCAGTGCTAGAGGGACTAGCGGGAGTGGTTCCTACAATGAGCAGTTCTTC
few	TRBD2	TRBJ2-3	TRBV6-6	CASTLQASLRGDTQYF	TGTGCCAGCACCTTACAGGCCAGTTTGCGGGGGGATACGCAGTATTTT
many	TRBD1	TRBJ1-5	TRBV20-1	CSARGQGGQPQHF	TGCAGTGCTAGAGGACAGGGTGGCCAGCCCCAGCATTTT
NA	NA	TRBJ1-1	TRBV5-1	CASSLGPESNTEAFF	TGCGCCAGCAGCTTGGGACCCGAATCGAACACTGAAGCTTTCTTT
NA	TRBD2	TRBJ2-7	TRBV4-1	CASSQFSPGLADHNEQYF	TGTGCCAGCAGCCAGTTTTCACCGGGACTAGCGGACCACAATGAGCAGTACTTC
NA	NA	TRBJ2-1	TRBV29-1	CSAVRTRQVINEQFF	TGCAGCGCCGTAAGGACGCGACAAGTTATCAATGAGCAGTTCTTC
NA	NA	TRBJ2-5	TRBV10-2	CANIAPRSASDLQETQYF	TGCGCCAACATCGCACCTCGATCGGCTAGCGATCTTCAAGAGACCCAGTACTTC
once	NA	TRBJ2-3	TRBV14	CASSLIPGADTQYF	TGTGCCAGCAGCCTTATACCGGGAGCAGATACGCAGTATTTT
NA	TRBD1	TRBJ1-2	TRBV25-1	CASSEYGQGDGYTF	TGTGCCAGCAGTGAATATGGACAGGGGGATGGCTACACCTTC
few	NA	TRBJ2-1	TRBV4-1	CASSQGGTDDEQFF	TGCGCCAGCAGCCAAGGTGGGACTGACGATGAGCAGTTCTTC
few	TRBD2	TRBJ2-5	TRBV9	CASSVVSGVPYNEQYF	TGTGCCAGCAGCGTGGTTAGCGGGGTCCCCTACAATGAGCAGTACTTC
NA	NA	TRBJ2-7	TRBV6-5	CASSYSIDGYEQYF	TGTGCCAGCAGTTACTCGATTGATGGATACGAGCAGTACTTC
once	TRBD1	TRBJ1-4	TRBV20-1	CSARAPDRGFEKLFF	TGCAGTGCTAGAGCCCCGGACAGGGGGTTTGAAAAACTGTTTTTT
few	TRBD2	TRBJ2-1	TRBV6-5	CASSLNPGTSGNEQFF	TGTGCCAGCAGCTTAAACCCCGGGACTAGCGGCAATGAGCAGTTCTTC
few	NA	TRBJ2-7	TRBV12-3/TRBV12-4	CASRKTGIGQYF	TGTGCCAGCAGAAAAACAGGGATCGGGCAGTACTTC
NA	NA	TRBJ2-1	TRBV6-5	CASSYGTANYNEQFF	TGTGCCAGCAGTTACGGGACCGCTAACTACAATGAGCAGTTCTTC
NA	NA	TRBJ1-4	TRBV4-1	CASSRVQGTNEKLFF	TGCGCCAGCAGCCGCGTCCAGGGCACTAATGAAAAACTGTTTTTT
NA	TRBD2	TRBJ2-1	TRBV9	CASSTGTSGLYNEQFF	TGTGCCAGCAGCACCGGGACTAGCGGGTTGTACAATGAGCAGTTCTTC
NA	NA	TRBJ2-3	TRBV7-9	CASSPLDPAVDTQYF	TGTGCCAGCAGCCCCCTAGACCCTGCCGTAGATACGCAGTATTTT
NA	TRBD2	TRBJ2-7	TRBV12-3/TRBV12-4	CATDGLAGDEQYF	TGTGCCACCGACGGACTAGCGGGAGATGAGCAGTACTTC
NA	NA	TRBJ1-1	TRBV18	CASSPIPGGTEAFF	TGTGCCAGCTCACCTATCCCCGGGGGCACTGAAGCTTTCTTT
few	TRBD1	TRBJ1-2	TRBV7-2	CASSSDRVGNYGYTF	TGTGCCAGCAGCTCGGACAGGGTCGGTAACTATGGCTACACCTTC
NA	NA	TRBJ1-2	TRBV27	CASRMSGANYGYTF	TGTGCCAGCAGGATGAGTGGAGCTAACTATGGCTACACCTTC
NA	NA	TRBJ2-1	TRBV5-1	CASYKGGHETQFF	TGCGCCAGCTACAAAGGAGGGCACGAGACCCAGTTCTTC
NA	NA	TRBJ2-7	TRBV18	CASSPQQGWDNEQYF	TGTGCCAGCTCACCACAGCAAGGGTGGGATAACGAGCAGTACTTC
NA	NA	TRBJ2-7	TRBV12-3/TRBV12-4	CASSPTFPGLTYEQYF	TGTGCCAGCAGTCCAACGTTCCCGGGACTGACTTACGAGCAGTACTTC
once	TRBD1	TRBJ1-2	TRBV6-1	CASVDRDAFDYGYTF	TGTGCCAGCGTGGACAGGGACGCGTTTGACTATGGCTACACCTTC
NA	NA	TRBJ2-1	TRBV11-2	CASSLVGAGIIYNGQFF	TGTGCCAGCAGCTTAGTAGGGGCAGGAATTATATACAATGGGCAGTTCTTC
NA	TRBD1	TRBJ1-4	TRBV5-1	CASSYDRVESEKLFF	TGCGCCAGCAGCTATGACAGGGTTGAGAGTGAAAAACTGTTTTTT
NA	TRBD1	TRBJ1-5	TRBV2	CASSRTQGINQPQHF	TGTGCCAGCAGCAGAACACAGGGGATCAATCAGCCCCAGCATTTT
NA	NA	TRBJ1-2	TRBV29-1	CSVEGPKVTTSGYTF	TGCAGCGTTGAAGGTCCGAAGGTAACTACGAGTGGCTACACCTTC
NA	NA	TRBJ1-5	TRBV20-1	CSARTGGGSNQPQHF	TGCAGTGCTAGGACAGGCGGGGGTAGCAATCAGCCCCAGCATTTT
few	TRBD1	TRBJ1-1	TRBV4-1	CASSQGGGGTEAFF	TGTGCCAGCAGCCAGGGGGGAGGGGGCACTGAAGCTTTCTTT
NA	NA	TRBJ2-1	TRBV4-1	CASSQDPTPGEQFF	TGCGCCAGCAGCCAAGATCCGACCCCCGGGGAGCAGTTCTTC
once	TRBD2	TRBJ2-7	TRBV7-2	CASSSGLAGVETRYF	TGTGCCAGCAGCTCGGGACTAGCGGGAGTGGAGACCCGGTACTTC
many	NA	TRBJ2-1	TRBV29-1	CSGGPAMNEQFF	TGCAGCGGCGGACCCGCTATGAATGAGCAGTTCTTC
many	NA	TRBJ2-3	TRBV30	CACSEGVNTDTQYF	TGTGCCTGTAGTGAGGGTGTGAACACAGATACGCAGTATTTT
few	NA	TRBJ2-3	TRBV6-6	CASSYIRTDTQYF	TGTGCCAGCAGTTACATCCGTACAGATACGCAGTATTTT
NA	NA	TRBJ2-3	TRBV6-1	CASSGWTDFTDTQYF	TGTGCCAGCAGTGGGTGGACAGACTTCACAGATACGCAGTATTTT
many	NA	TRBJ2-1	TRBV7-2	CASSLVGSSYNEQFF	TGTGCCAGCAGTTTAGTAGGGAGCTCCTACAATGAGCAGTTCTTC
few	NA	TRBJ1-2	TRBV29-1	CSVEFVANYGYTF	TGCAGCGTTGAATTTGTAGCTAACTATGGCTACACCTTC
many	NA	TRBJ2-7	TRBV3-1	CASSQAVTGYEQYF	TGTGCCAGCAGCCAAGCCGTTACAGGGTACGAGCAGTACTTC
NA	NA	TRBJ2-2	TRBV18	CASSGNKEANTGELFF	TGTGCCAGCTCAGGTAACAAGGAGGCGAACACCGGGGAGCTGTTTTTT
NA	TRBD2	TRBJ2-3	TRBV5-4	CASSLAGGSAGDTQYF	TGTGCCAGCAGCTTGGCCGGCGGGAGTGCTGGAGATACGCAGTATTTT
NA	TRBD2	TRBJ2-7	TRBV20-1	CSASLTSGRAPSEQYF	TGCAGTGCTAGCCTAACTAGCGGGAGGGCCCCTTCCGAGCAGTACTTC
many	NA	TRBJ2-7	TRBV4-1	CASSQVGYEQYF	TGTGCCAGCAGCCAAGTGGGCTACGAGCAGTACTTC
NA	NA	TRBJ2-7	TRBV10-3	CAISERDEQYF	TGTGCCATCAGTGAAAGGGACGAGCAGTACTTC
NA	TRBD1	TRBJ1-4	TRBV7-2	CASSSSGTGEEKLFF	TGTGCCAGCAGCTCATCCGGGACAGGGGAGGAAAAACTGTTTTTT
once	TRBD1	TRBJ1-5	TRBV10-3	CASQGTGNNQPQHF	TGTGCCAGCCAAGGGACAGGGAACAATCAGCCCCAGCATTTT
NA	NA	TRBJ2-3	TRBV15	CATSRELRSGTDTQYF	TGTGCCACCAGCAGAGAATTAAGGTCTGGCACAGATACGCAGTATTTT
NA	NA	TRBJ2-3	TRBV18	CASSPYGQSMNTQYF	TGTGCCAGCTCGCCATACGGACAGTCGATGAATACGCAGTATTTT
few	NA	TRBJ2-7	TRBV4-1	CASSQDWLAYEQYF	TGCGCCAGCAGCCAAGATTGGCTAGCCTACGAGCAGTACTTC
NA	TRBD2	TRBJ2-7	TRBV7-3	CASSLNGGGAYEQYF	TGTGCCAGCAGCTTAAATGGCGGGGGAGCCTACGAGCAGTACTTC
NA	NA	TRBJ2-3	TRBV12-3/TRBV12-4	CAGSFRPSTDTQYF	TGTGCCGGCAGTTTCCGTCCTTCAACTGATACGCAGTATTTT
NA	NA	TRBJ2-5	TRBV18	CASSRGVVETQYF	TGTGCCAGCTCACGGGGCGTCGTGGAGACCCAGTACTTC
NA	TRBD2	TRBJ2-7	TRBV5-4	CAFGGSLGSYEQYF	TGTGCCTTCGGCGGGAGTTTAGGATCCTACGAGCAGTACTTC
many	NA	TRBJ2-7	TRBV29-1	CSVGDGASYEQYF	TGCAGCGTTGGTGATGGGGCTTCCTACGAGCAGTACTTC